Listed here is a single T cell receptor beta chain. Antigen specificity is unknown. Sequencing ends 3 residues short of the CDR3 end; the germline J gene provides the rest. This entry is derived from a study of T cell clonality in common variable immunodeficiency. Most patients and controls had Caucasian heritage. Germline CDR1 reads SGHTA; CDR2 reads FQGTGA. Trimming removed 4 bases at V and 7 bases at J, with 13 bases between. This CDR3 has 13 amino acids. The protocol was immunoSEQ multiplex PCR, while the TCRdb copy is restricted to in-frame clones and leaves out a portion. In total the sample includes 75,000 to 85,000 clones, none of them seen once. Study results and caveats: What drives increased CVID clonality needs T cell subpopulation sequencing. CVID patient heterogeneity limited repertoire-clinical complication correlations.

The specimen sequenced was peripheral blood mononuclear cells. V usage is TRBV7-3 and J usage is TRBJ1-1; the D is unclear. The sequence derives from a person between 18 and 75 years old in good health. CDR3 protein: CASSSTRVGEAFF. CDR3 DNA (partial): TGTGCCAGCAGCTCAACTAGAGTTGGTGAA.